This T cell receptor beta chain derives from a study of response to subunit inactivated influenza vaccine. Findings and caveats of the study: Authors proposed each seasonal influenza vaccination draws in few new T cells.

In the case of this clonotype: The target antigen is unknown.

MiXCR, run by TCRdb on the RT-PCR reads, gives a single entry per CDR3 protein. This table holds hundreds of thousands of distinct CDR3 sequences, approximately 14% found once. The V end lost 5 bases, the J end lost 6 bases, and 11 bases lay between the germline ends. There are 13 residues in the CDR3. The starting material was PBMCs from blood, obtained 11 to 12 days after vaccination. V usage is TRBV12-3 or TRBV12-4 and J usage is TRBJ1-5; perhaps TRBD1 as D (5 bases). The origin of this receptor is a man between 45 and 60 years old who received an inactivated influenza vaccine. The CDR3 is CASSMDKIQPQHF. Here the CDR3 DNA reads TGTGCCAGCAGTATGGACAAAATTCAGCCCCAGCATTTT.